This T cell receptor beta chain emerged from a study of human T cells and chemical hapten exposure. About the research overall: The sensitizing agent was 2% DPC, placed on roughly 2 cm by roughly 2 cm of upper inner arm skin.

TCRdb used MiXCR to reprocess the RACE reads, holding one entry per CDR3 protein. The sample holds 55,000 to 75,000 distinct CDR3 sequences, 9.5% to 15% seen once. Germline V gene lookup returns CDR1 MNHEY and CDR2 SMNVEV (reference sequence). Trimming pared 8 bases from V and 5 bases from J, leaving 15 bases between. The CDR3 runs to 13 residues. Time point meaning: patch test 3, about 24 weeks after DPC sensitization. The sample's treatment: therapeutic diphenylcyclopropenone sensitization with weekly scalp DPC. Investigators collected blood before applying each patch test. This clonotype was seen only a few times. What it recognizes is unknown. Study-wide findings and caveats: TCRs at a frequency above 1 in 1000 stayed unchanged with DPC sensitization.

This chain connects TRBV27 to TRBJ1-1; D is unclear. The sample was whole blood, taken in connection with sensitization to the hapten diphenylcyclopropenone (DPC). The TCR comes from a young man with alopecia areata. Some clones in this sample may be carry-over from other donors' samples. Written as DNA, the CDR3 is TGTGCCAGCCGCGGGGAGTGGAGGACTGAAGCTTTCTTT. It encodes CASRGEWRTEAFF.